This T cell receptor (beta chain) was sequenced during a study of cytomegalovirus exposure and HLA in healthy donors. Findings and caveats of the study: With later analysis, a missense DCLRE1C variant became linked to TCR beta V- and J-gene trimming.

The primer mix had 60 Vbeta and 13 Jbeta primers. Libraries were prepared by immunoSEQ multiplex PCR; TCRdb keeps only in-frame clonotypes and omits some of them. The sample records about 150,000 clones, about 74% being singletons. Remarks on this clone: Its antigen is not identified.

This CDR3 spans 14 amino acids. V lost 7 bases, J lost 5 bases, and 10 bases stayed unmatched. Germline CDR1 reads MNHNY; CDR2 reads SVGAGI (reference sequence). The receptor was isolated from a woman in her forties in good health and CMV-seronegative. Specimen: PBMCs. This chain connects TRBV6-6 to TRBJ2-5, with 7 bases matching TRBD1. The CDR3 DNA reads as TGTGCCAGCATCGGGACATTGGGACAGGAGACCCAGTACTTC. Translation gives CASIGTLGQETQYF.